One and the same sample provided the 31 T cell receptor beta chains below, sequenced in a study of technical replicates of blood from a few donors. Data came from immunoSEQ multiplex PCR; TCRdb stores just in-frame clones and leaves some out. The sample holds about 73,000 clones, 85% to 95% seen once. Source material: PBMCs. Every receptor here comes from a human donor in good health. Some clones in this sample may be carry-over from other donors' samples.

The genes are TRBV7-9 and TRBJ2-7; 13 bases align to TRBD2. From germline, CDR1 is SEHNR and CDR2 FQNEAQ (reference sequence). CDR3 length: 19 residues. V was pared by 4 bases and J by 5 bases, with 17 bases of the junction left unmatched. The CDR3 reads CASSSTGTSGIDISHEQYF. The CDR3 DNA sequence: TGTGCCAGCAGCTCTACCGGGACTAGCGGGATAGACATATCCCACGAGCAGTACTTC.

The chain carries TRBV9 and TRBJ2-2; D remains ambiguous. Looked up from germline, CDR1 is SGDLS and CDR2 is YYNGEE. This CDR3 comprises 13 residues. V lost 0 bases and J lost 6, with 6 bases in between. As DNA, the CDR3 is TGTGCCAGCAGCGTAGTCACAGCCGGGGAGCTGTTTTTT. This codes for CASSVVTAGELFF.

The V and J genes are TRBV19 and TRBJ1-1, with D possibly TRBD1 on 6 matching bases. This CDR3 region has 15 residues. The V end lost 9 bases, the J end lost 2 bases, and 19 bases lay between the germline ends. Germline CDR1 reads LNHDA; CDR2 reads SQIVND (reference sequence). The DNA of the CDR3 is TGTGCCAGCTTCAGATTTACAGGGTCCAACACTGAAGCTTTCTTT. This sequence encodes CASFRFTGSNTEAFF.

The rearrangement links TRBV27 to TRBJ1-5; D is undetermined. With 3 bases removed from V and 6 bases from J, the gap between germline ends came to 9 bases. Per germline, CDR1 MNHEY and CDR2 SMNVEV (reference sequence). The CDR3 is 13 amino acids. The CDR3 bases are TGTGCCAGCAGTTTTTCGGTTTCTCAGCCCCAGCATTTT. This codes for CASSFSVSQPQHF.

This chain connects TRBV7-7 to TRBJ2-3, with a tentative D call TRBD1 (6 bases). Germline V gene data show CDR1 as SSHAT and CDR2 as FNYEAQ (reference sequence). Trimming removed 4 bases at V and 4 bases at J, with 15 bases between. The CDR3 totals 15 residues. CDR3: CASSSGGTNPDTQYF. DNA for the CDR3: TGTGCCAGCAGCTCCGGTGGGACAAACCCAGATACGCAGTATTTT.

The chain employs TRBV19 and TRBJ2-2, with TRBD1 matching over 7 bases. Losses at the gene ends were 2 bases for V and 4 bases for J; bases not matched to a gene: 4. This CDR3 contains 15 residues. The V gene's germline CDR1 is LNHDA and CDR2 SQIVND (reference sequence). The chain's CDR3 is CASSIRGPSTGELFF. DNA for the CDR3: TGTGCCAGTAGTATAAGGGGGCCGAGCACCGGGGAGCTGTTTTTT.

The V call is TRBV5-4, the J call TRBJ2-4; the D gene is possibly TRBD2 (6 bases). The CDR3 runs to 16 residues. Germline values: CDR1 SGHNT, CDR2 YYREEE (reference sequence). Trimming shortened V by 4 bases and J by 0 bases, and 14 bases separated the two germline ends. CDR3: CASSTGGGSAKNIQYF. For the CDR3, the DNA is TGTGCCAGCAGCACGGGTGGGGGGTCAGCCAAAAACATTCAGTACTTC.

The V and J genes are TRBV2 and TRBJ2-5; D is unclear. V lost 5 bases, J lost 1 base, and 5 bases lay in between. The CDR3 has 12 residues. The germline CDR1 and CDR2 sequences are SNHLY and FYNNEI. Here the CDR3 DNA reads TGTGCCAGCAGTATCCGCCAAGAGACCCAGTACTTC. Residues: CASSIRQETQYF.

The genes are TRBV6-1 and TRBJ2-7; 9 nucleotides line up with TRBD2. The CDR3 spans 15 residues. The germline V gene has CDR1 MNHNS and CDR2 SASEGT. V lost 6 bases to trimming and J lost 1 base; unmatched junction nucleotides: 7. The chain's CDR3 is CASRLTSGYSYEQYF. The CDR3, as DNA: TGTGCCAGCAGGCTAACTAGCGGGTATTCCTACGAGCAGTACTTC.

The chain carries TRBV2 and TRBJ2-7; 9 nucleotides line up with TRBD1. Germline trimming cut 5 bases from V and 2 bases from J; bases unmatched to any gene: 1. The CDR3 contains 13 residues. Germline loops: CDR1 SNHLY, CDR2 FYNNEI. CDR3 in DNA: TGTGCCAGCAGTAGGACAGGGGCCTACGAGCAGTACTTC. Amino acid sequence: CASSRTGAYEQYF.

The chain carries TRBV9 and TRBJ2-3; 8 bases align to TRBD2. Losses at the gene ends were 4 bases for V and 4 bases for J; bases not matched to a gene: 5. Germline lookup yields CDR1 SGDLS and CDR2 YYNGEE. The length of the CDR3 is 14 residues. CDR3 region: CASSSGLAPDTQYF. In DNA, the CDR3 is TGTGCCAGCAGCTCCGGACTAGCACCAGATACGCAGTATTTT.

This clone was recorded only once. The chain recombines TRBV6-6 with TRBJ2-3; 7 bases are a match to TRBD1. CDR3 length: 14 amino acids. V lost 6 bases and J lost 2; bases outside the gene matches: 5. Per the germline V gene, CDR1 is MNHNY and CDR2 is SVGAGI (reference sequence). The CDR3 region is CASSPDRATDTQYF. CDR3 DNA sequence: TGTGCCAGCAGCCCCGACAGGGCCACAGATACGCAGTATTTT.

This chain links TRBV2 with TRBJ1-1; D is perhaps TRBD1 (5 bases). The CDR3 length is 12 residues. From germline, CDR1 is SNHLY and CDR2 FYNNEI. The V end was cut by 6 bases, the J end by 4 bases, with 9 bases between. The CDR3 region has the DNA TGTGCCAGCAGGGAGGGGCCCACTGAAGCTTTCTTT. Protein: CASREGPTEAFF.

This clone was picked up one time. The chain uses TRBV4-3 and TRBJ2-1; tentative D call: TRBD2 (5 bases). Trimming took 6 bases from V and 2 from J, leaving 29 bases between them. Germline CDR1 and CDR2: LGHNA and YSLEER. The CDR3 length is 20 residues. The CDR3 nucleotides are TGCGCCAGCAGACCCAAGGACTCGCAAGGGTTGGGGAGTCCCTACAATGAGCAGTTCTTC. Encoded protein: CASRPKDSQGLGSPYNEQFF.

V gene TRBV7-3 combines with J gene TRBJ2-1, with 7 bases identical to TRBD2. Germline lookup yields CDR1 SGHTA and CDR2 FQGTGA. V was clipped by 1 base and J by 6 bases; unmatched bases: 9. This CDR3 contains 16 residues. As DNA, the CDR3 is TGTGCCAGCAGCTTAATGGGCGGGGGTTGGGGCAATGAGCAGTTCTTC. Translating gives CASSLMGGGWGNEQFF.

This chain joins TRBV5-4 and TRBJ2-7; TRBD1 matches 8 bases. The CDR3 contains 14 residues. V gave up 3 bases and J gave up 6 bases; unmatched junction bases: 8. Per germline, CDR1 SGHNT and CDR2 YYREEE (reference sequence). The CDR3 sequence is CASSWRTGSGEQYF. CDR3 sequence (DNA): TGTGCCAGCAGCTGGAGGACAGGGTCGGGCGAGCAGTACTTC. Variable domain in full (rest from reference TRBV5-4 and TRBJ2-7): ETGVTQSPTHLIKTRGQQVTLRCSSQSGHNTVSWYQQALGQGPQFIFQYYREEENGRGNFPPRFSGLQFPNYSSELNVNALELDDSALYLCASSWRTGSGEQYFGPGTRLTVT.

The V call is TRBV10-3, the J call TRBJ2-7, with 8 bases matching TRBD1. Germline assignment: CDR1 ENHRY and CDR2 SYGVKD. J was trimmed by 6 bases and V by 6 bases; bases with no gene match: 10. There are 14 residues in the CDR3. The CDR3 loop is CAIRADRAGSEQYF. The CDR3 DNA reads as TGTGCCATCAGGGCGGACAGGGCCGGATCCGAGCAGTACTTC.

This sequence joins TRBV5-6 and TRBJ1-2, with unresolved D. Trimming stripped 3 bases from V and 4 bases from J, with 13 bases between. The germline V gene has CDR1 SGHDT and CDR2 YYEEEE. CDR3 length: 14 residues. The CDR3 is CASSSFIVAYGYTF. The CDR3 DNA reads TGTGCCAGCAGCTCTTTCATCGTAGCCTATGGCTACACCTTC.

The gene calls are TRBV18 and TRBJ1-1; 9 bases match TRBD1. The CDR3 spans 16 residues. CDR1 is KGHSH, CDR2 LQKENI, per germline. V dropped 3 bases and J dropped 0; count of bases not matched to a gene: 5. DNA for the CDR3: TGTGCCAGCTCACCGATTCGACAGGGGGTGAACACTGAAGCTTTCTTT. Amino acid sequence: CASSPIRQGVNTEAFF.

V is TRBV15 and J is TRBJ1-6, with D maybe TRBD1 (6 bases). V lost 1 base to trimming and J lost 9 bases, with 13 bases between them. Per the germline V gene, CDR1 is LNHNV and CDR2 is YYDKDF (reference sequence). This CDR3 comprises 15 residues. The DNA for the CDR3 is TGTGCCACCAGCAGAGGGACAGCCCTCGGTTCACCCCTCCACTTT. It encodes CATSRGTALGSPLHF.

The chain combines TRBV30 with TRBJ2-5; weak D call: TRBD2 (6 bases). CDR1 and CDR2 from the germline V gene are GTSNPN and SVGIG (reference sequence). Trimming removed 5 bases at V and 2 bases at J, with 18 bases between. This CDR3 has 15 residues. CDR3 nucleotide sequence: TGTGCCTGGTCTACCTTACGGACTACACAAGAGACCCAGTACTTC. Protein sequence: CAWSTLRTTQETQYF. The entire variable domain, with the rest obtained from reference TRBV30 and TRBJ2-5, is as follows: SQTIHQWPATLVQPVGSPLSLECTVEGTSNPNLYWYRQAAGRGLQLLFYSVGIGQISSEVPQNLSASRPQDRQFILSSKKLLLSDSGFYLCAWSTLRTTQETQYFGPGTRLLVL.

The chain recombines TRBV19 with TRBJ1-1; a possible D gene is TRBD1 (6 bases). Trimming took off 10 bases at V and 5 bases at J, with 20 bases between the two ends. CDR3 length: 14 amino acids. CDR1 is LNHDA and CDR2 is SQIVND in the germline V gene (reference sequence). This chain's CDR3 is CATRVGGARTEAFF. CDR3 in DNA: TGTGCCACTAGAGTCGGGGGGGCGCGTACTGAAGCTTTCTTT.

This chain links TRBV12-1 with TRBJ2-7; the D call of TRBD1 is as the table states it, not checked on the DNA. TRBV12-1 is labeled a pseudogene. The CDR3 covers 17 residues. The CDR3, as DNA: TGTGCCAGCAGCTTAAACCAACCGGGACAGAAGCTCTACGAGCAGTACTTC. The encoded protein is CASSLNQPGQKLYEQYF.

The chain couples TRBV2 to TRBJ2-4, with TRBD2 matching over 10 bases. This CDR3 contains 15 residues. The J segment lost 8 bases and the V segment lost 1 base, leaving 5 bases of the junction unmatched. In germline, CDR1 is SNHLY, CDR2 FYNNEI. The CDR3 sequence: CASSEGGLARDIQYF. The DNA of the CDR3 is TGTGCCAGCAGTGAAGGGGGACTAGCGAGGGACATTCAGTACTTC.

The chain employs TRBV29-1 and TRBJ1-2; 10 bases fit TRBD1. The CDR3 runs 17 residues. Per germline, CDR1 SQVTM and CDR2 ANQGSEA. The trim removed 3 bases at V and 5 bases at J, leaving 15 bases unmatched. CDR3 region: CSVDDNNMGQGSYGYTF. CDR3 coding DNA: TGCAGCGTTGATGATAATAATATGGGACAGGGGAGTTATGGCTACACCTTC.

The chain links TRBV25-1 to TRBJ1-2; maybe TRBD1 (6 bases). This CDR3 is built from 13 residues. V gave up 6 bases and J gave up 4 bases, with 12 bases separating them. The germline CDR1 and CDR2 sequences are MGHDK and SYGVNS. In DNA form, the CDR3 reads TGTGCCAGCAGGGTGGGACAAACCTATGGCTACACCTTC. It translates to CASRVGQTYGYTF.

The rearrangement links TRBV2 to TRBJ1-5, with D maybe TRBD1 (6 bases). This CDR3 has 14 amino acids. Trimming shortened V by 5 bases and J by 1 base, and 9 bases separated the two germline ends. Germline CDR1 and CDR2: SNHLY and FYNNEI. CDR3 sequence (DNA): TGTGCCAGCAGTTCGGGACAAAGCAATCAGCCCCAGCATTTT. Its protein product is CASSSGQSNQPQHF.

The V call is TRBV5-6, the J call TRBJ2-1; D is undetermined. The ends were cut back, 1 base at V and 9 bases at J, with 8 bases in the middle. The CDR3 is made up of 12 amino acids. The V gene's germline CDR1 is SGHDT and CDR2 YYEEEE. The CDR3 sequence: CASSLRVREQFF. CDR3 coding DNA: TGTGCCAGCAGCTTGCGGGTCCGTGAGCAGTTCTTC.

For the CDR3, the DNA is TGTGCCAGCAATGGCCCTCCCTACGAGCAGTACTTC. Protein product: CASNGPPYEQYF. This chain uses TRBV7-9 with TRBJ2-7, with D uncertain. Trimming stripped 7 bases from V and 2 bases from J, with 9 bases between. Germline V gene data show CDR1 as SEHNR and CDR2 as FQNEAQ (reference sequence). The CDR3 is 12 amino acids.

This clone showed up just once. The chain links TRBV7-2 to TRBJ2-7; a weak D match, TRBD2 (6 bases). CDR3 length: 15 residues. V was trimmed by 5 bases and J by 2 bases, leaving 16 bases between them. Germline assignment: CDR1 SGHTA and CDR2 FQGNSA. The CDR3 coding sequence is TGTGCCAGCAGCCCTACTGGCGGGGCGACCTACGAGCAGTACTTC. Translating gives CASSPTGGATYEQYF.

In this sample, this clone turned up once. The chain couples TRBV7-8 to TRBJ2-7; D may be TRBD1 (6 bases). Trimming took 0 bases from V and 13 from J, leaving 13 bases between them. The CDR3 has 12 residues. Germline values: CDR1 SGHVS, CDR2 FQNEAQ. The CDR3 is CASSLASTGTYF. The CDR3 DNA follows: TGTGCCAGCAGCTTAGCGTCCACAGGGACATACTTC.